The 7 T cell receptor beta chains below all came from one sample that was sequenced in a study of cytomegalovirus exposure and HLA in healthy donors. PCR primers comprised 60 Vbeta and 13 Jbeta primers. The method was immunoSEQ multiplex PCR; TCRdb's version includes in-frame clones alone and lacks a portion of them. This sample has about 120,000 clones; approximately 80% occur once, and the top ten carry around 4.5%. What was sequenced was PBMCs. The receptors were gathered from a man aged 30 to 45 in good health and CMV-seropositive.

The V gene is TRBV5-6, the J gene TRBJ2-7; 7 positions match TRBD2. CDR1 and CDR2 (germline): SGHDT, YYEEEE. With V trimmed by 4 bases and J by 4 bases, 2 bases remained unmatched. This CDR3 has 12 residues. The CDR3 bases are TGTGCCAGCAGCCAGGGAGGGTACGAGCAGTACTTC. It encodes CASSQGGYEQYF.

This chain links TRBV27 with TRBJ1-5; maybe TRBD1 (6 bases). V was shortened by 3 bases and J by 15 bases, with 18 bases between the two germline ends. Per the germline V gene, CDR1 is MNHEY and CDR2 is SMNVEV (reference sequence). The CDR3 loop spans 13 amino acids. The DNA for the CDR3 is TGTGCCAGCAGTTTGACAGCGACAGGCCCCGGGCATTTT. Its translation is CASSLTATGPGHF.

In its sample, this clone was seen a few times. The rearrangement joins TRBV27 to TRBJ2-1; 8 bases map to TRBD2. The CDR3 runs 14 residues. Germline values: CDR1 MNHEY, CDR2 SMNVEV (reference sequence). Trimming at V came to 0 bases and at J to 9 bases, leaving 4 bases not matched to a gene. For the CDR3, the DNA is TGTGCCAGCAGTTTATCGGCGGGAGGTGTTGAGCAGTTCTTC. Its translation: CASSLSAGGVEQFF.

This chain connects TRBV6-5 to TRBJ2-7; 8 bases agree with TRBD1. The trim removed 5 bases at V and 2 bases at J, leaving 5 bases unmatched. In germline, CDR1 is MNHEY, CDR2 SVGAGI. The CDR3 loop spans 14 amino acids. Written as DNA, the CDR3 is TGTGCCAGCAGTCACACAGGGGGGCCCTACGAGCAGTACTTC. Its translation: CASSHTGGPYEQYF.

This clone has just a few counts. The V gene is TRBV29-1, the J gene TRBJ2-1; TRBD2 aligns across 12 bases. J lost 9 bases, V lost 4 bases, and 10 bases had no gene match. In germline, CDR1 is SQVTM, CDR2 ANQGSEA. CDR3 size: 15 residues. CDR3 coding DNA: TGCAGCGTTGCATTGGCTAGCGGGGGGGAGGGTGAGCAGTTCTTC. Its translation: CSVALASGGEGEQFF.

This chain uses TRBV10-3 with TRBJ2-5, with 8 bases identical to TRBD2. The CDR3 has 14 amino acids. The germline CDR1 and CDR2 sequences are ENHRY and SYGVKD. The V and J ends lost 6 bases and 2 bases, in that order; junction bases with no gene match: 5. The CDR3 protein is CAIRDGTRQETQYF. The CDR3 DNA reads TGTGCCATCAGAGATGGGACTAGACAAGAGACCCAGTACTTC.

The gene calls are TRBV7-6 and TRBJ2-5, with TRBD2 matching 8 bases. After removal of 5 bases from V and 2 bases from J, the junction contained 10 bases not matched to a gene. This CDR3 has 16 residues. Germline assignment: CDR1 SGHVS and CDR2 FNYEAQ. CDR3 in amino acids: CASSPRLSGGQETQYF. The CDR3 DNA reads TGTGCCAGCAGCCCCCGATTGAGCGGGGGACAAGAGACCCAGTACTTC.